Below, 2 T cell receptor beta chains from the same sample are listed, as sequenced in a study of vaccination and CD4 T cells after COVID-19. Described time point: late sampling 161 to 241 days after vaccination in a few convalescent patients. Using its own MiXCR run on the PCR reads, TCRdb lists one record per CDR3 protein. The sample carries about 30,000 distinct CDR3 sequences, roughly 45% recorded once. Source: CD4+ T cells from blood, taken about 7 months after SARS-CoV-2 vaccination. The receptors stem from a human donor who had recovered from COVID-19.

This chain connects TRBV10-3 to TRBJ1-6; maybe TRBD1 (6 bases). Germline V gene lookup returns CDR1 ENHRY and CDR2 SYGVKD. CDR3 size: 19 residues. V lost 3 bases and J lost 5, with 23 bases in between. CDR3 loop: CAISDPSEGGREDNSPLHF. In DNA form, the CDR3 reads TGTGCCATCAGTGATCCTTCCGAGGGGGGCAGGGAAGATAATTCACCCCTCCACTTT.

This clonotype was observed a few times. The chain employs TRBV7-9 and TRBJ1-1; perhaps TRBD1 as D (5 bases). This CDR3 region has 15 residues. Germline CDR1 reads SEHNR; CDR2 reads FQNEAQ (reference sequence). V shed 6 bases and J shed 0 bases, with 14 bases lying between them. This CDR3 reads CASRPPQELNTEAFF. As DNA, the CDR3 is TGTGCCAGCAGACCACCACAGGAACTGAACACTGAAGCTTTCTTT.